What follows are 28 T cell receptor beta chains derived from one specimen sequenced in a study of blood T cell repertoires in COVID-19. Libraries were prepared by immunoSEQ multiplex PCR; TCRdb keeps only in-frame clonotypes and omits some of them. The sample holds roughly 170,000 clones, around 82% seen once. The sequenced sample consisted of peripheral blood. The receptors derive from a man aged 55 to 70 who had recovered from COVID-19.

The chain is built from TRBV6-5 and TRBJ2-7; a weak D match, TRBD2 (6 bases). This CDR3 region has 15 residues. Germline-derived CDR1 and CDR2 are MNHEY and SVGAGI. V dropped 0 bases and J dropped 3 bases, with 12 bases sitting between them. The CDR3 region is CASSYSRRGFYEQYF. The CDR3 nucleotides read TGTGCCAGCAGTTACTCGAGGAGGGGCTTCTACGAGCAGTACTTC.

The chain joins TRBV4-2 to TRBJ1-6; tentative D call: TRBD1 (5 bases). Germline loops: CDR1 LGHNA, CDR2 YNFKEQ. Trimming took off 1 base at V and 9 bases at J, with 13 bases between the two ends. This CDR3 is 15 amino acids long. The DNA for the CDR3 is TGTGCCAGCAGCCAAGGTGTTGTGGGGGGTTCACCCCTCCACTTT. This translates into CASSQGVVGGSPLHF.

The CDR3 protein is CASSSVGVGFGNQPQHF. In DNA form, the CDR3 reads TGTGCCAGCAGTTCCGTCGGGGTGGGGTTTGGCAATCAGCCCCAGCATTTT. The chain joins TRBV6-2 or TRBV6-3 to TRBJ1-5; no reliable D call. Trimming took 4 bases from V and 2 from J, leaving 18 bases between them. The CDR3 is 17 amino acids. Germline V gives CDR1 MNHEY, CDR2 SVGEGT.

The J gene is TRBJ2-3, the V gene TRBV5-6; 11 bases are a match to TRBD2. With 4 bases clipped from V and 1 base from J, the junction kept 5 bases outside the gene matches. CDR1 is SGHDT and CDR2 is YYEEEE in the germline V gene. This CDR3 comprises 16 residues. The CDR3 DNA is TGTGCCAGCAGCAAGATACTAGCGGGGGGCACAGATACGCAGTATTTT. The encoded protein is CASSKILAGGTDTQYF.

The chain couples TRBV2 to TRBJ2-5, with TRBD2 matching over 9 bases. The length of the CDR3 is 15 residues. Germline V gene data show CDR1 as SNHLY and CDR2 as FYNNEI. V shed 2 bases, J shed 5 bases, and the junction held 6 bases outside the gene matches. CDR3 in DNA: TGTGCCAGCAGTGAACGCCTAGCGGGGTGGGAGACCCAGTACTTC. Translation gives CASSERLAGWETQYF. Combining the CDR3 with reference TRBV2 and TRBJ2-5 gives the whole variable domain EPEVTQTPSHQVTQMGQEVILRCVPISNHLYFYWYRQILGQKVEFLVSFYNNEISEKSEIFDDQFSVERPDGSNFTLKIRSTKLEDSAMYFCASSERLAGWETQYFGPGTRLLVL.

This clone was seen just once. This chain connects TRBV21-1 to TRBJ2-1; the table's D call TRBD1 went unverified against the DNA. TRBV21-1 is a known pseudogene. The CDR3 totals 16 residues. CDR3 in DNA: TGTGCCAGCAGCAAAATAGAGCAGGGTTGCTGCAATGAGCAGTTCTTC. This codes for CASSKIEQGCCNEQFF.

The chain combines TRBV19 with TRBJ1-1; 11 bases line up with TRBD1. CDR3 size: 14 residues. In germline, CDR1 is LNHDA, CDR2 SQIVND (reference sequence). V gave up 3 bases and J gave up 5 bases; unmatched junction bases: 2. The CDR3 here is CASSMDRGRTEAFF. CDR3 in DNA: TGTGCCAGTAGTATGGACAGGGGGCGGACTGAAGCTTTCTTT.

Only one count was recorded for this clone. The chain combines TRBV19 with TRBJ2-1, with D possibly being TRBD2 (5 bases). The germline V gene has CDR1 LNHDA and CDR2 SQIVND (reference sequence). The CDR3 consists of 15 residues. Trimming took off 3 bases at V and 0 bases at J, with 9 bases between the two ends. CDR3 DNA sequence: TGTGCCAGTAGTATCGACTATAGCTCCTACAATGAGCAGTTCTTC. This gives the protein CASSIDYSSYNEQFF.

This chain connects TRBV3-1 (or the pseudogene TRBV3-2) to TRBJ1-1; D is perhaps TRBD1 (5 bases). CDR1 is LGHDT, CDR2 YNNKEL, per germline (reference sequence). This CDR3 is 14 amino acids long. Trimming removed 0 bases from V and 5 bases from J, with 10 bases in between. CDR3 residues: CASSQDQGGTEAFF. The DNA of the CDR3 is TGTGCCAGCAGCCAAGATCAGGGAGGGACTGAAGCTTTCTTT.

The chain has TRBV11-2 and TRBJ2-5; D gene uncertain. Germline CDR1 reads SGHAT; CDR2 reads FQNNGV. The CDR3 has 15 amino acids. Trimming took off 4 bases at V and 1 base at J, with 13 bases between the two ends. CDR3 sequence: CASSSTNQPQETQYF. CDR3 coding DNA: TGTGCCAGCAGCTCTACTAACCAACCCCAAGAGACCCAGTACTTC. The variable domain in full, with the rest retrieved from reference TRBV11-2 and TRBJ2-5, is EAGVAQSPRYKIIEKRQSVAFWCNPISGHATLYWYQQILGQGPKLLIQFQNNGVVDDSQLPKDRFSAERLKGVDSTLKIQPAKLEDSAVYLCASSSTNQPQETQYFGPGTRLLVL.

The chain is built from TRBV27 and TRBJ1-2; possible D gene TRBD1, 6 bases. This CDR3 is 15 amino acids long. V lost 10 bases and J 3 bases, leaving 21 bases between the germline ends. Germline CDR1 is MNHEY and CDR2 is SMNVEV (reference sequence). The CDR3 region has the DNA TGTGCCACAGCACCTCGGGGGGGGCGAGACTATGGCTACACCTTC. Translated: CATAPRGGRDYGYTF.

This chain joins TRBV11-1 and TRBJ1-1; D unresolved. CDR1 is SGHAT and CDR2 is FQDESV in the germline V gene (reference sequence). V shed 3 bases and J shed 7 bases, with 12 bases lying between them. The CDR3 is made up of 13 amino acids. The CDR3 here is CASSFTSRFEAFF. Here the CDR3 DNA reads TGTGCCAGCAGCTTTACCAGCAGGTTTGAAGCTTTCTTT.

The gene calls are TRBV27 and TRBJ2-1; 8 bases are a match to TRBD1. The CDR3 length is 14 residues. Germline V gene lookup returns CDR1 MNHEY and CDR2 SMNVEV (reference sequence). J lost 8 bases, V lost 5 bases, and 8 bases had no gene match. The CDR3 region has the DNA TGTGCCAGCAGTGTGAGCACAGGGGGACATGAGCAGTTCTTC. Its translation: CASSVSTGGHEQFF.

J is TRBJ1-2 and V is TRBV5-8; possibly TRBD1 for D (6 bases). CDR1 is SGHTS and CDR2 is YDEGEE in the germline V gene. This CDR3 contains 15 residues. Trimming took 5 bases from V and 8 from J, leaving 22 bases between them. CDR3 loop: CASSNTGTRRSGYTF. The CDR3 nucleotides read TGTGCCAGCAGTAATACCGGGACAAGGCGATCGGGCTACACCTTC.

CDR3 in amino acids: CASSYKPGGQETQYF. The DNA of the CDR3 is TGTGCCAGCAGTTACAAGCCAGGGGGCCAAGAGACCCAGTACTTC. The rearrangement uses TRBV6-5 and TRBJ2-5; 7 positions agree with TRBD1. This CDR3 is 15 amino acids long. The V and J ends lost 2 bases and 1 base, in that order; junction bases with no gene match: 4. CDR1 MNHEY and CDR2 SVGAGI come from the germline V gene.

The CDR3 protein is CASSESLGGAWPQHF. The CDR3 coding sequence is TGTGCCAGCAGTGAATCTTTGGGAGGAGCATGGCCCCAGCATTTT. V and J are TRBV6-1 and TRBJ1-5; D is undetermined. CDR3 length equals 15 residues. Germline V lookup: CDR1 MNHNS, CDR2 SASEGT. V was pared by 2 bases and J by 9 bases, with 17 bases between.

The rearrangement links TRBV3-1 (or the pseudogene TRBV3-2) to TRBJ1-1; 11 bases agree with TRBD1. J lost 0 bases, V lost 4 bases, and 7 bases had no gene match. The germline CDR1 and CDR2 sequences are LGHDT and YNNKEL (reference sequence). This CDR3 has 17 residues. CDR3 in amino acids: CASSLGWTGGMNTEAFF. DNA for the CDR3: TGTGCCAGCAGCCTTGGATGGACAGGGGGCATGAACACTGAAGCTTTCTTT.

The chain joins TRBV5-6 to TRBJ1-2, with unresolved D. Trimming left V 2 bases short and J 6 bases short, with 17 bases between. The CDR3 covers 15 residues. Germline loops: CDR1 SGHDT, CDR2 YYEEEE. CDR3 in amino acids: CASSFGSQVWDGYTF. The CDR3 bases are TGTGCCAGCAGCTTCGGTTCCCAGGTCTGGGATGGCTACACCTTC.

This chain connects TRBV5-1 to TRBJ1-1; 7 positions agree with TRBD1. The V segment lost 5 bases and the J segment 5 bases; nucleotides outside the gene matches: 9. Germline V gene data show CDR1 as SGHRS and CDR2 as YFSETQ. The CDR3 loop spans 14 amino acids. This CDR3 is CASSLTGDSTEAFF. CDR3 nucleotide sequence: TGCGCCAGCAGTTTAACAGGGGATAGTACTGAAGCTTTCTTT.

This clone was seen a handful of times. The chain has TRBV11-2 and TRBJ1-3; D gene unclear. V was trimmed by 8 bases and J by 9 bases, leaving 26 bases between them. Germline CDR1 is SGHAT and CDR2 is FQNNGV. The CDR3 is made up of 16 amino acids. CDR3 residues: CASEPQDGVGAGTIYF. The CDR3 DNA follows: TGTGCCAGCGAACCCCAGGACGGGGTCGGCGCCGGCACCATATATTTT.

In this sample, this clone turned up a few times. The rearrangement uses TRBV18 and TRBJ1-3; D might be TRBD1 (6 bases). Trimming took 2 bases from V and 0 from J, leaving 11 bases between them. The CDR3 is made up of 16 amino acids. Germline assignment: CDR1 KGHSH and CDR2 LQKENI. CDR3 residues: CASSPETGPSGNTIYF. CDR3 nucleotides: TGTGCCAGCTCACCAGAGACAGGCCCCTCTGGAAACACCATATATTTT.

The chain joins TRBV27 to TRBJ1-2; 8 positions agree with TRBD1. V dropped 6 bases and J dropped 7; count of bases not matched to a gene: 10. The germline V gene has CDR1 MNHEY and CDR2 SMNVEV (reference sequence). The CDR3 runs 14 residues. The CDR3 loop reads CASSFGQGLSGYTF. CDR3 nucleotide sequence: TGTGCCAGCAGCTTCGGACAGGGACTAAGTGGCTACACCTTC.

This chain connects TRBV6-1 to TRBJ2-1; 11 nucleotides align to TRBD2. The CDR3 contains 17 residues. Germline assignment: CDR1 MNHNS and CDR2 SASEGT. The J segment lost 2 bases and the V segment lost 2 bases, leaving 5 bases of the junction unmatched. The CDR3 DNA follows: TGTGCCAGCAGTGAAACGCTAGCGGGGGGAGCCTACAATGAGCAGTTCTTC. Translation: CASSETLAGGAYNEQFF.

This sequence joins TRBV6-2 or TRBV6-3 and TRBJ1-2, with TRBD1 identical over 7 bases. V dropped 2 bases and J dropped 4; count of bases not matched to a gene: 7. The CDR3 loop spans 15 amino acids. Germline loops: CDR1 MNHEY, CDR2 SVGEGT. The CDR3 reads CASSYTRTGFYGYTF. CDR3 coding DNA: TGTGCCAGCAGTTACACCCGGACAGGCTTCTATGGCTACACCTTC.

The rearrangement joins TRBV2 to TRBJ1-3, with 10 bases that match TRBD1. Germline V gene lookup returns CDR1 SNHLY and CDR2 FYNNEI. The CDR3 contains 12 residues. The junction had 1 base not matched to a gene; V was cut back by 6 bases and J by 8 bases. The CDR3 sequence is CASRDRGDTIYF. In nucleotides, the CDR3 is TGTGCCAGCAGGGACAGGGGGGACACCATATATTTT.

The chain recombines TRBV7-2 with TRBJ1-3; 8 positions match TRBD1. The CDR3 has 16 residues. The V segment lost 0 bases and the J segment 2 bases; nucleotides outside the gene matches: 3. Germline V gene lookup returns CDR1 SGHTA and CDR2 FQGNSA. CDR3 in DNA: TGTGCCAGCAGCTTAGCCCGGACAGGGACTGGAAACACCATATATTTT. It yields the protein CASSLARTGTGNTIYF.

V usage is TRBV6-1 and J usage is TRBJ1-2, with D perhaps matching TRBD1 (5 bases). The germline V gene encodes CDR1 MNHNS and CDR2 SASEGT. V dropped 1 base and J dropped 1 base, with 7 bases sitting between them. The CDR3 is 14 residues long. The CDR3 sequence is CASSEGTINYGYTF. The CDR3 DNA sequence: TGTGCCAGCAGTGAAGGGACAATTAACTATGGCTACACCTTC.

V is TRBV6-5 and J is TRBJ2-7; 8 positions agree with TRBD1. V lost 4 bases and J lost 2; bases outside the gene matches: 7. Germline V gene lookup returns CDR1 MNHEY and CDR2 SVGAGI. This CDR3 spans 15 amino acids. This CDR3 is CASSSRTGLTYEQYF. DNA for the CDR3: TGTGCCAGCAGTTCGCGGACAGGGCTAACCTACGAGCAGTACTTC.